This TCR beta chain was recovered during a study of technical replicates of blood from a handful of donors (dated by TCRdb to 2016 to 2017). Comment on this clone: The antigen it recognizes is unknown. Per-base quality was not reported, and no clone a single base away is much larger than it.

Libraries were constructed by the immunoSEQ multiplex PCR assay. TCRdb obtained this table from immuneACCESS and retained in-frame rearrangements with V and J assigned. These tables miss some clones; where compared with another copy, unresolved V genes account for less than half of the shortfall, and the remainder is unexplained. This sample lists about 83,000 clones; just over 90% were detected once. The ten most abundant clones make up approximately 0.25% of the sample. The CDR3 spans 11 residues, from the cysteine through the phenylalanine. Here the CDR3 DNA is all that survives: 33 bases in frame from base 1. The V end loses 4 bases and the J end loses 8 bases, and a stretch of 7 bases separates them. CDR1 and CDR2, per the germline V gene, are SGHTA and FQGNSA.

This sequence was found in a human donor in good health. The V and J segments used are TRBV7-2 and TRBJ2-3; no D gene is confidently identified. The sequenced material came from T cells isolated from PBMCs. The CDR3 protein sequence reads: CASSSRVTQYF. The nucleotide sequence reads TGTGCCAGCAGCTCCCGGGTTACGCAGTATTTT. With the rest looked up from the reference TRBV7-2 and TRBJ2-3 genes rather than sequenced, the full variable domain is GAGVSQSPSNKVTEKGKDVELRCDPISGHTALYWYRQSLGQGLEFLIYFQGNSAPDKSGLPSDRFSAERTGGSVSTLTIQRTQQEDSAVYLCASSSRVTQYFGPGTRLTVL.